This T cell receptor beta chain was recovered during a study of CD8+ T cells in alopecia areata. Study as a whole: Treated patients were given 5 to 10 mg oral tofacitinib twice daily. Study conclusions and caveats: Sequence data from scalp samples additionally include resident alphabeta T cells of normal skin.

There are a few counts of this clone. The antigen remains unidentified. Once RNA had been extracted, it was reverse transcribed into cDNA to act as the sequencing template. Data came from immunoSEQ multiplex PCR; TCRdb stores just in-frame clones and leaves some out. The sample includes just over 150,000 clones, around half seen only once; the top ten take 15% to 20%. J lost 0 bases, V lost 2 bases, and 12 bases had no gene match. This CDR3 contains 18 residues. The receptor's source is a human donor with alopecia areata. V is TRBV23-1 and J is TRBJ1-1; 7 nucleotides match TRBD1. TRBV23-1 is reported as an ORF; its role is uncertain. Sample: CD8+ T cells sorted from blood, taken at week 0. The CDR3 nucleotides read TGCGCCAGCAGTCAAAGTACGGGACAGAGGGCCATGAACACTGAAGCTTTCTTT. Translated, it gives CASSQSTGQRAMNTEAFF.